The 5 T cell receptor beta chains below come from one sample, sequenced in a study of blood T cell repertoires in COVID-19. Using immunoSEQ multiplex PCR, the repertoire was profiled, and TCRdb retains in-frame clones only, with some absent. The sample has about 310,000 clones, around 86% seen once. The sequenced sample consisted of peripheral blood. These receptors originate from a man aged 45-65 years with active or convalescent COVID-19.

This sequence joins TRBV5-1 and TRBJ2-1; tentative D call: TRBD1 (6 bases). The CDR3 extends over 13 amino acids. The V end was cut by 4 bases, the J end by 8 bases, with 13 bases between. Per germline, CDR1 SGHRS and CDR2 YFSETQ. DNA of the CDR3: TGCGCCAGCAGCGCCACAGGGAACGATGAGCAGTTCTTC. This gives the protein CASSATGNDEQFF.

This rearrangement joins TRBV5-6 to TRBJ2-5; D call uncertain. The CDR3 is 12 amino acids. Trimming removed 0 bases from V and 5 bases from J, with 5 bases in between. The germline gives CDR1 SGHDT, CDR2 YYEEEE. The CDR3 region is CASSLVGETQYF. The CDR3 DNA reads TGTGCCAGCAGCTTGGTCGGGGAGACCCAGTACTTC. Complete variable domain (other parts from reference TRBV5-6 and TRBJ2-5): DAGVTQSPTHLIKTRGQQVTLRCSPKSGHDTVSWYQQALGQGPQFIFQYYEEEERQRGNFPDRFSGHQFPNYSSELNVNALLLGDSALYLCASSLVGETQYFGPGTRLLVL.

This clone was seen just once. CDR3 loop: CASSLRIGREQYF. Here the CDR3 DNA reads TGTGCCAGCAGCCTTCGGATCGGCAGGGAGCAGTACTTC. The V call is TRBV7-3, the J call TRBJ2-7; D is unresolved. The CDR3 has 13 amino acids. Germline CDR1 is SGHTA and CDR2 is FQGTGA. Trimming left V 5 bases short and J 7 bases short, with 15 bases between.

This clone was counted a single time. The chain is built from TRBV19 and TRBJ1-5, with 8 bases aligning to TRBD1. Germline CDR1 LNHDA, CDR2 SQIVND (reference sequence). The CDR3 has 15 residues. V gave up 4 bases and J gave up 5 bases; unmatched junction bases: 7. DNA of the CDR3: TGTGCCAGTAGTACAATGGACAGGGCGGATCAGCCCCAGCATTTT. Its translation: CASSTMDRADQPQHF.

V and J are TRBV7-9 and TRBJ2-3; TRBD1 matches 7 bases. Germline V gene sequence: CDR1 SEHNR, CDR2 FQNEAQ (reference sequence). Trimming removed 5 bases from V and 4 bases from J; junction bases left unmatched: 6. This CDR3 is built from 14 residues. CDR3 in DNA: TGTGCCAGCAGCCCAAAACAGGGGCCAGATACGCAGTATTTT. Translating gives CASSPKQGPDTQYF.